A few counts support the clone carrying this T cell receptor beta chain. Antigen specificity is unknown. The CDR3 extends over 15 amino acids. The germline V gene encodes CDR1 GTSNPN and CDR2 SVGIG (reference sequence). V lost 2 bases to trimming and J lost 2 bases; unmatched junction nucleotides: 7. The library was made from cDNA and included unique molecular identifiers. TCRdb re-called the PCR reads through MiXCR, storing one row per CDR3 protein. The data show roughly 870,000 distinct CDR3 sequences, approximately 57% seen once. This entry belongs to a study of post-analysis software for immune sequencing data. Study-level points and caveats: Pronounced co-clustering by F measure was evident among identically batched samples. Higher frequency in patients than in controls was seen for roughly five TRBV segments, with TRBV5-6, TRBV5-1 and TRBV20-1 among them.

The V call is TRBV30, the J call TRBJ2-7; 9 bases agree with TRBD1. Sequenced material: blood. The receptor was derived from a girl aged 10-17 years with multiple sclerosis. Written as DNA, the CDR3 is TGTGCCTGGAGTCCCACCGGGACAGGGACCTACGAGCAGTACTTC. It codes for CAWSPTGTGTYEQYF.